This is a list of T cell receptor beta chains from one sample in a study of CD8 T cells in ankylosing spondylitis. TCRdb re-derived calls from the 5' RACE reads in MiXCR, one entry per CDR3 protein. The table shows more than 650,000 distinct CDR3 sequences, with about 10% occurring only once. Sequencing used blood, either unsorted or a sorted T cell fraction (not recorded which). These receptor sequences come from a male donor with ankylosing spondylitis. The CDR3 runs from the conserved cysteine through the conserved F or W. D genes are given only for firm matches. Size is omitted from some rows. Given values are once, few, many or a class for expanded clones.

d_call,v_call,j_call,clone_size,cdr3_nt,cdr3_aa
NA,TRBV2,TRBJ2-1,NA,TGTGCCAGCAGGCCCAGGGCGAGCTCCTACAATGAGCAGTTCTTC,CASRPRASSYNEQFF
NA,TRBV29-1,TRBJ1-2,few,TGCAGCGTTGAAGACCCCTATGGCTACACCTTC,CSVEDPYGYTF
TRBD2,TRBV20-1,TRBJ2-3,NA,TGCAGTGCTAGCGGGGGGGCCGTAACAGATACGCAGTATTTT,CSASGGAVTDTQYF
NA,TRBV11-1,TRBJ2-3,many,TGTGCCAGCAGCTTAGGTTGGGATACGCAGTATTTT,CASSLGWDTQYF
NA,TRBV20-1,TRBJ2-5,NA,TGCAGTGCTAGAGATCCCGGCAGGTACCAAGAGACCCAGTACTTC,CSARDPGRYQETQYF
NA,TRBV7-2,TRBJ2-2,many,TGTGCCAGCAGCTTTGGCCCTAACACCGGGGAGCTGTTTTTT,CASSFGPNTGELFF
NA,TRBV25-1,TRBJ2-7,few,TGTGCCAGCAGCACACAACCGGGCAGCACCGAGCAGTACTTC,CASSTQPGSTEQYF
NA,TRBV20-1,TRBJ2-3,many,TGCAGTGCTAGTGGCCTAGCTCGAAATACGCAGTATTTT,CSASGLARNTQYF
NA,TRBV21-1,TRBJ2-4,NA,TGTGCCCCAACGCCGGGACTCTATACGAGCATTCAGTACTTC,CAPTPGLYTSIQYF
NA,TRBV7-2,TRBJ2-3,few,TGTGCCAGCAGCTTAAGTTGGGGGGTCACAGATACGCAGTATTTT,CASSLSWGVTDTQYF
NA,TRBV7-2,TRBJ2-2,NA,TGTGCCAGCACCTTAACGCGGGGGGAGCTGTTTTTT,CASTLTRGELFF
TRBD1,TRBV6-1,TRBJ2-7,many,TGTGCCAGCAGTACGACAGGGGGGAGCTACGAGCAGTACTTC,CASSTTGGSYEQYF
NA,TRBV10-3,TRBJ2-1,few,TGTGCCATCAGTGGACAGATTAGCTCCTACAATGAGCAGTTCTTC,CAISGQISSYNEQFF
TRBD1,TRBV20-1,TRBJ2-1,few,TGCAGTGCTAGAGATGAAGGGACAGGGACCAATGAGCAGTTCTTC,CSARDEGTGTNEQFF
NA,TRBV7-2,TRBJ2-6,once,TGTGCCAGCAGCCTGCTCTCTGCGTGGGCCAACGTCCTGACTTTC,CASSLLSAWANVLTF
TRBD1,TRBV11-1,TRBJ2-5,few,TGTGCCAGCAGCATACTTTCCGGGACAGGGGGAGAGACCCAGTACTTC,CASSILSGTGGETQYF
NA,TRBV6-6,TRBJ2-5,few,TGTGCCAGCACCACTGGGATCGGGACCCAGTACTTC,CASTTGIGTQYF
NA,TRBV10-3,TRBJ2-3,many,TGTGCCATCAGTGAGGGTCAGGAGACGCAGTATTTT,CAISEGQETQYF
NA,TRBV20-1,TRBJ2-1,few,TGCAGTGCTGTAGCCACTTCCAGCTCCTACAATGAGCAGTTCTTC,CSAVATSSSYNEQFF
NA,TRBV5-1,TRBJ2-1,few,TGCGCCAGCAGCCAGGGCCCAGGGGACTACAATGAGCAGTTCTTC,CASSQGPGDYNEQFF
NA,TRBV5-1,TRBJ1-1,few,TGCGCCAGCAGCTTGGGGTCTCTGAACACTGAAGCTTTCTTT,CASSLGSLNTEAFF
NA,TRBV7-2,TRBJ2-1,NA,TGTGCCAGCAGCTTAGCTACTGGGGACCATGAGCAGTTCTTC,CASSLATGDHEQFF
NA,TRBV6-5,TRBJ2-7,few,TGTGCCAGCAGTTACGCTTCAGGATTTTCGGACGAGCAGTACTTC,CASSYASGFSDEQYF
NA,TRBV6-4,TRBJ1-5,many,TGTGCCAGCAGTGGGATCCAGCCCCAGCATTTT,CASSGIQPQHF
NA,TRBV20-1,TRBJ1-6,NA,TGCCGTGCTAGAGATGAAGGGCCGGGCCGGAACCACTTT,CRARDEGPGRNHF
NA,TRBV7-2,TRBJ2-3,few,TGTGCCAGCAGCTTGCTCAGGGGGGGAAGCACAGATACGCAGTATTTT,CASSLLRGGSTDTQYF
NA,TRBV30,TRBJ2-3,NA,TGTGCCTGGAGTGTAACCTCCCCGCAGTATTTT,CAWSVTSPQYF
NA,TRBV21-1,TRBJ1-4,few,TGTGCCAGCAGTCGTAACGGGACGGATCCTCATGAAAAACTGTTTTTT,CASSRNGTDPHEKLFF
TRBD1,TRBV5-6,TRBJ2-7,NA,TGTGCCAGCAGCCTCACAGGGGGCGCCTACGAGCAGTACTTC,CASSLTGGAYEQYF
TRBD1,TRBV6-1,TRBJ1-2,few,TGTGCCAGCAGGCCGACAGGGGAGTCTGGCTACACCTTC,CASRPTGESGYTF
TRBD2,TRBV20-1,TRBJ2-7,NA,TGCAGTGCTAGCAGTTTTAGCGGGGGCCACCACCGACAGCAGTACTTC,CSASSFSGGHHRQQYF
NA,TRBV15,TRBJ2-1,NA,TGTGCCACCTTACGTGGGGCAGACGACAATGAGCAGTTCTTC,CATLRGADDNEQFF
NA,TRBV5-1,TRBJ2-7,few,TGCGCCAGCAGTTGGGGTTGGGCTAACGAGCAGTACTTC,CASSWGWANEQYF
NA,TRBV20-1,TRBJ1-6,NA,TGCAGTGCTAGGTTGCAGGGGACATCACCCCTCCACTTT,CSARLQGTSPLHF
TRBD2,TRBV7-9,TRBJ2-5,few,TGTGCCAGCAGCTTTAATAGCGGGGAAGAGACCCAGTACTTC,CASSFNSGEETQYF
NA,TRBV4-3,TRBJ1-1,few,TGCGCCAGCAGCCAAGAATCGTATGGCGGAGCTTTCTTT,CASSQESYGGAFF
NA,TRBV30,TRBJ2-1,NA,TGTGCCTGGAGTGCCATGGGGGCGGGCTCCTACAATGAGCAGTTCTTC,CAWSAMGAGSYNEQFF
NA,TRBV7-9,TRBJ1-6,few,TGTGCCAGCAGCACCCAGGGGAGGTCACCCCTCCACTTT,CASSTQGRSPLHF
NA,TRBV20-1,TRBJ1-1,many,TGCAGTGCTCTCATAGATGTTCGGACCACTGAAGCTTTCTTT,CSALIDVRTTEAFF
TRBD1,TRBV2,TRBJ2-2,few,TGTGCCAGCACCCCGGACAGGTGGGGTTTGGCCGGGGAGCTGTTTTTT,CASTPDRWGLAGELFF
NA,TRBV12-3/TRBV12-4,TRBJ2-2,NA,TGTGCCAGCAGTAAAGACAGGCATTTCACCGGGGAGCTGTTTTTT,CASSKDRHFTGELFF
NA,TRBV20-1,TRBJ2-5,many,TGCAGTGCTAGCCTGGCCTACAAAGAGACCCAGTACTTC,CSASLAYKETQYF
TRBD1,TRBV5-1,TRBJ2-3,NA,TGCGCCAGCAGCCCCGGGACAGGCAAAGATACGCAGTATTTT,CASSPGTGKDTQYF
NA,TRBV20-1,TRBJ2-3,NA,TGCAGTGTTCCGAAGGGGAGGATAACAGATACGCAGTATTTT,CSVPKGRITDTQYF
TRBD1,TRBV7-2,TRBJ2-5,few,TGTGCCAGCAGCTTCAGGGGGCTTGGAGAGACCCAGTACTTC,CASSFRGLGETQYF
TRBD2,TRBV7-3,TRBJ2-3,few,TGTGCCAGCAGCTTACTCCTAGCGGGGGGTAACACAGATACGCAGTATTTT,CASSLLLAGGNTDTQYF
NA,TRBV12-3/TRBV12-4,TRBJ1-3,few,TGTGCCAGCAGCCCAGGACAGAGCTTTCGAAACACCATATATTTT,CASSPGQSFRNTIYF
NA,TRBV20-1,TRBJ1-4,few,TGCAGTGCTAGAGATACAGGGAGACTGTTTTTT,CSARDTGRLFF
NA,TRBV27,TRBJ2-3,NA,TGTGCCAGCAACACCCCGGATGGTACGCAGTATTTT,CASNTPDGTQYF
TRBD2,TRBV20-1,TRBJ2-7,few,TGCAGTGCTACTTTAGCGGGGAACTCCTACGAGCAGTACTTC,CSATLAGNSYEQYF